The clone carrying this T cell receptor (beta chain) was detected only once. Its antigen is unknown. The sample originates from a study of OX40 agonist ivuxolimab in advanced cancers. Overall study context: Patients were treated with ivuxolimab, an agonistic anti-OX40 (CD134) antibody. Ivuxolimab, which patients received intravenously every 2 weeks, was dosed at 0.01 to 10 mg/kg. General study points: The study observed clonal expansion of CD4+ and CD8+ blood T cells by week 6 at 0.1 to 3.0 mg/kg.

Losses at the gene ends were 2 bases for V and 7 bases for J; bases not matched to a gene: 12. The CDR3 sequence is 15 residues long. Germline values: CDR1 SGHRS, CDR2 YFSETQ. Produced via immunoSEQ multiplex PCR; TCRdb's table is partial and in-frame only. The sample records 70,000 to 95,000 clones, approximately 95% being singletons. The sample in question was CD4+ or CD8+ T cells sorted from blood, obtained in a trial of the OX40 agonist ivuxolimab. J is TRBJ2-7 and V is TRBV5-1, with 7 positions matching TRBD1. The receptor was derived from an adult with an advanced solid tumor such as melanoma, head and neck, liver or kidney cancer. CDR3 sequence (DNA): TGCGCCAGCAGCTTCCGACAGGGTGCGTTGTGGGAGCAGTACTTC. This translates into CASSFRQGALWEQYF. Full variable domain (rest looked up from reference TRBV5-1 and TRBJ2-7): KAGVTQTPRYLIKTRGQQVTLSCSPISGHRSVSWYQQTPGQGLQFLFEYFSETQRNKGNFPGRFSGRQFSNSRSEMNVSTLELGDSALYLCASSFRQGALWEQYFGPGTRLTVT.